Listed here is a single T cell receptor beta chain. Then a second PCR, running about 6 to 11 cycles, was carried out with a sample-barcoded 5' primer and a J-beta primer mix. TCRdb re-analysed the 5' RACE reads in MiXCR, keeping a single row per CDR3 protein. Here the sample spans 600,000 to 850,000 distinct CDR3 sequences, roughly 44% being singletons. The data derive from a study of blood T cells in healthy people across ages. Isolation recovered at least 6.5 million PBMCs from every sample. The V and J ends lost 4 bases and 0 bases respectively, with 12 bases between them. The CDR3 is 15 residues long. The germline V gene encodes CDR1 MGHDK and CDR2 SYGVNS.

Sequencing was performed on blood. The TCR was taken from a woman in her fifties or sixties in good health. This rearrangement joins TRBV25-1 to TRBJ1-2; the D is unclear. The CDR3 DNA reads TGTGCCAGCAGTGGACTGACACCGACTAACTATGGCTACACCTTC. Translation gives CASSGLTPTNYGYTF.